A single sample is the source of the 20 T cell receptor beta chains below, sequenced in a study of blood T cell repertoires in COVID-19. Produced via immunoSEQ multiplex PCR; TCRdb's table is partial and in-frame only. Of about 310,000 clones listed, approximately 86% are singletons. Sequencing was performed on peripheral blood. The receptors stem from a man aged 70 or older with acute or convalescent COVID-19.

The rearrangement joins TRBV7-2 to TRBJ2-3; 9 nucleotides align to TRBD1. The CDR3 has 15 residues. The V segment lost 5 bases and the J segment 4 bases; nucleotides outside the gene matches: 7. Looked up from germline, CDR1 is SGHTA and CDR2 is FQGNSA. CDR3 residues: CASSVTGGTADTQYF. Here the CDR3 DNA reads TGTGCCAGCAGCGTCACAGGGGGCACGGCAGATACGCAGTATTTT.

The rearrangement links TRBV4-2 to TRBJ2-7; a possible D gene is TRBD1 (5 bases). Trimming removed 0 bases from V and 4 bases from J, with 22 bases in between. The germline CDR1 and CDR2 sequences are LGHNA and YNFKEQ. The length of the CDR3 is 18 residues. This CDR3 reads CASSQDKTAKHLGYEQYF. In DNA form, the CDR3 reads TGTGCCAGCAGCCAAGATAAGACAGCGAAACATTTAGGGTACGAGCAGTACTTC.

This clone appeared a few times. The chain has TRBV14 and TRBJ2-1, with unresolved D. The CDR3 is made up of 12 amino acids. Germline V gene sequence: CDR1 SGHDN, CDR2 FVKESK. Between the trimmed V and J ends, which lost 1 base and 10 bases, there was a span of 8 bases. In nucleotides, the CDR3 is TGTGCCAGCAGCCAAGGATACAGAGAGCAGTTCTTC. This sequence encodes CASSQGYREQFF.

A single count supports this clone. This chain joins TRBV24-1 and TRBJ1-4; the match to TRBD1 covers 11 bases. This CDR3 spans 18 amino acids. Trimming removed 7 bases from V and 4 bases from J; junction bases left unmatched: 13. The germline gives CDR1 KGHDR, CDR2 SFDVKD. The DNA of the CDR3 is TGTGCCACCAGAGGGACAGGGGGGGCCCGAGTAGTTAATGAAAAACTGTTTTTT. Encoded protein: CATRGTGGARVVNEKLFF.

The rearrangement uses TRBV10-3 and TRBJ1-1, with D unresolved. The CDR3 runs to 13 residues. V dropped 3 bases and J dropped 2 bases, with 7 bases sitting between them. Germline V gene data show CDR1 as ENHRY and CDR2 as SYGVKD. CDR3 region: CAISEMSNTEAFF. CDR3 sequence (DNA): TGTGCCATCAGTGAAATGAGCAACACTGAAGCTTTCTTT.

The chain joins TRBV5-4 to TRBJ2-1; TRBD1 is a possible D gene (6 bases). The ends were cut back, 4 bases at V and 5 bases at J, with 16 bases in the middle. Germline V CDR1 and CDR2: SGHNT, YYREEE (reference sequence). The CDR3 is made up of 15 amino acids. The CDR3 reads CASSPEPRGNNEQFF. The CDR3 nucleotides are TGTGCCAGCAGCCCAGAGCCCAGGGGTAACAATGAGCAGTTCTTC.

This rearrangement joins TRBV9 to TRBJ2-5; D may be TRBD1 (6 bases). The V end lost 4 bases, the J end lost 5 bases, and 15 bases lay between the germline ends. Looked up from germline, CDR1 is SGDLS and CDR2 is YYNGEE. The CDR3 length is 14 residues. The CDR3 DNA is TGTGCCAGCAGCCCGGTGGGGGCTCGGGAGACCCAGTACTTC. Translating gives CASSPVGARETQYF.

The chain combines TRBV7-3 with TRBJ2-2; 7 positions agree with TRBD1. The CDR3 length is 18 residues. J lost 2 bases, V lost 5 bases, and 14 bases had no gene match. Per the germline V gene, CDR1 is SGHTA and CDR2 is FQGTGA. The CDR3 region is CASSPHPWDRQNTGELFF. The CDR3 bases are TGTGCCAGCAGCCCGCACCCGTGGGACAGACAAAACACCGGGGAGCTGTTTTTT.

V is TRBV6-5 and J is TRBJ2-3; D gene uncertain. CDR1 MNHEY and CDR2 SVGAGI come from the germline V gene. This CDR3 region has 14 residues. The V gene lost 2 bases and the J gene lost 2 bases, with 8 bases spanning the gap. The CDR3 coding sequence is TGTGCCAGCAGTTACGGGCATGCCACAGATACGCAGTATTTT. Translated: CASSYGHATDTQYF.

The chain carries TRBV29-1 and TRBJ2-3, with TRBD1 identical over 8 bases. The CDR3 contains 14 residues. CDR1 and CDR2 (germline): SQVTM, ANQGSEA. V was pared by 7 bases and J by 4 bases, with 10 bases of the junction left unmatched. DNA of the CDR3: TGCAGCGCTTCGGGACAGGCGGGCCCAGATACGCAGTATTTT. Translating gives CSASGQAGPDTQYF.

The chain uses TRBV12-3 or TRBV12-4 and TRBJ2-7; no firm D call. Trimming took off 4 bases at V and 7 bases at J, with 11 bases between the two ends. The CDR3 contains 12 residues. The CDR3 loop reads CASSYPGSEQYF. The CDR3, as DNA: TGTGCCAGCAGTTACCCAGGTAGTGAGCAGTACTTC.

In regard to this clone: Additional DNA sequences in this sample encode the identical CDR3. The chain joins TRBV7-2 to TRBJ1-1; D gene unclear. This CDR3 has 13 amino acids. The V gene lost 5 bases and the J gene lost 8 bases, with 15 bases spanning the gap. The V gene's germline CDR1 is SGHTA and CDR2 FQGNSA. DNA for the CDR3: TGTGCCAGCAGCGTCCAAGCGAGCACCGAAGCTTTCTTT. The encoded protein is CASSVQASTEAFF. Full variable domain (rest looked up from reference TRBV7-2 and TRBJ1-1): GAGVSQSPSNKVTEKGKDVELRCDPISGHTALYWYRQSLGQGLEFLIYFQGNSAPDKSGLPSDRFSAERTGGSVSTLTIQRTQQEDSAVYLCASSVQASTEAFFGQGTRLTVV.

This clone was counted a single time. The chain carries TRBV27 and TRBJ2-1, with a weak D call TRBD1 (5 bases). The CDR3 has 14 residues. Trimming took 5 bases from V and 7 from J, leaving 15 bases between them. Germline CDR1 and CDR2: MNHEY and SMNVEV (reference sequence). CDR3 bases: TGTGCCAGCAGTCGGCTCGCTGCAGGGAATGAGCAGTTCTTC. It specifies CASSRLAAGNEQFF.

The chain links TRBV5-5 to TRBJ2-7; D is perhaps TRBD2 (7 bases). This CDR3 contains 18 residues. V gave up 0 bases and J gave up 0 bases, with 19 bases separating them. In germline, CDR1 is SGHKS, CDR2 YYEKEE (reference sequence). As DNA, the CDR3 is TGTGCCAGCAGCTTGGTTTCGTTTGTGGGGGGGCCCTCCTACGAGCAGTACTTC. This sequence encodes CASSLVSFVGGPSYEQYF.

This chain links TRBV5-1 with TRBJ2-1; 11 bases line up with TRBD2. With 5 bases clipped from V and 6 bases from J, the junction kept 10 bases outside the gene matches. CDR1 and CDR2 from the germline V gene are SGHRS and YFSETQ. The CDR3 has 16 residues. This CDR3 is CASSKKTSGVANEQFF. The CDR3 region has the DNA TGCGCCAGCAGTAAGAAGACTAGCGGGGTTGCCAATGAGCAGTTCTTC. The variable domain in full, with the rest retrieved from reference TRBV5-1 and TRBJ2-1, is KAGVTQTPRYLIKTRGQQVTLSCSPISGHRSVSWYQQTPGQGLQFLFEYFSETQRNKGNFPGRFSGRQFSNSRSEMNVSTLELGDSALYLCASSKKTSGVANEQFFGPGTRLTVL.

CDR3 sequence reads: CASRAGVNTGELFF. DNA of the CDR3: TGCGCCAGCAGAGCGGGGGTCAACACCGGGGAGCTGTTTTTT. The chain joins TRBV4-3 to TRBJ2-2, with TRBD2 matching 8 bases. The V and J ends lost 6 bases and 2 bases, in that order; junction bases with no gene match: 2. CDR1 is LGHNA, CDR2 YSLEER, per germline. The CDR3 has 14 residues.

As to this clone: The same CDR3 arises from other DNA sequences in this sample as well. This chain connects TRBV6-5 to TRBJ2-5, with D possibly matching TRBD2 (6 bases). Germline V lookup: CDR1 MNHEY, CDR2 SVGAGI. The CDR3 spans 14 residues. Trimming left V 2 bases short and J 5 bases short, with 12 bases between. Written as DNA, the CDR3 is TGTGCCAGCAGTTACGCCGGGGGACGGGAGACCCAGTACTTC. Translating it yields CASSYAGGRETQYF.

The genes are TRBV2 and TRBJ1-1, with a weak D call TRBD1 (6 bases). This CDR3 spans 14 amino acids. CDR1 is SNHLY and CDR2 is FYNNEI in the germline V gene. V shed 8 bases and J shed 4 bases, with 17 bases lying between them. This CDR3 reads CASLLGALSTEAFF. The CDR3, as DNA: TGTGCCAGCCTCCTGGGGGCCCTCAGCACTGAAGCTTTCTTT.

The chain's CDR3 is CAISGTSGHEQYF. As DNA, the CDR3 is TGTGCCATCAGCGGGACTAGTGGCCACGAGCAGTACTTC. The chain combines TRBV10-3 with TRBJ2-7; 8 nucleotides agree with TRBD2. CDR1 is ENHRY and CDR2 is SYGVKD in the germline V gene. Trimming at V came to 6 bases and at J to 5 bases, leaving 6 bases not matched to a gene. This CDR3 has 13 residues.

The gene calls are TRBV5-1 and TRBJ2-3; TRBD2 might be the D (6 bases). V was clipped by 0 bases and J by 3 bases, with 11 bases between them. Germline values: CDR1 SGHRS, CDR2 YFSETQ. CDR3 size: 15 residues. CDR3 protein: CASSLEVAVTDTQYF. Here the CDR3 DNA reads TGCGCCAGCAGCTTGGAAGTAGCGGTAACAGATACGCAGTATTTT.